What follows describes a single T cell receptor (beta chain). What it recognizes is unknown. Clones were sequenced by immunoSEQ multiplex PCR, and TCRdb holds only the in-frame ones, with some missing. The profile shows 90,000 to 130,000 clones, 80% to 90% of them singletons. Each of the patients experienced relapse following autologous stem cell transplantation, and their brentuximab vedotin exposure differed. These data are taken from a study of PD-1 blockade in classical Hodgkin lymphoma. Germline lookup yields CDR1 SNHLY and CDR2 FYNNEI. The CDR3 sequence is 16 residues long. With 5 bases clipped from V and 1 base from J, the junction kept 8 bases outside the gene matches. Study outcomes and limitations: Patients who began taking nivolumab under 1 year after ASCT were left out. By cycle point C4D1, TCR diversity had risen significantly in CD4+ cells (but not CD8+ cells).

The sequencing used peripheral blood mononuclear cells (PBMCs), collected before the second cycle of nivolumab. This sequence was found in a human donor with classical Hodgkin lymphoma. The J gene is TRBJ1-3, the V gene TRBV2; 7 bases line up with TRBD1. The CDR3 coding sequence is TGTGCCAGCAGTCAATCGCAGGGGGGTTCTGGAAACACCATATATTTT. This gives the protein CASSQSQGGSGNTIYF.